Listed below are T cell receptor beta chains from one sample, sequenced in a study of blood T cell repertoires in COVID-19. The protocol was immunoSEQ multiplex PCR, while the TCRdb copy is restricted to in-frame clones and leaves out a portion. The top ten hold about 20% of the sample, which has about 83,000 clones, roughly 82% seen once. Material: peripheral blood. The receptors were sampled from a woman older than 75 with active or convalescent COVID-19. Each CDR3 is given with its conserved first and last residue. The D gene is left open where the match is weak. Size tells how often a clone was seen (once, few, many) or the class of an expanded clone, and some rows leave it out.

clone_size | j_call | cdr3_length | v_call | d_call | cdr3_nt | cdr3_aa
. | TRBJ1-3 | 14 | TRBV10-1 | . | TGCGCCAGCAGTGAAACCGCTACTGGAAACACCATATATTTT | CASSETATGNTIYF
. | TRBJ1-2 | 17 | TRBV28 | TRBD1 | TGTGCCAGCACCTCCCCCCGGGACAGGACAACTAACTATGGCTACACCTTC | CASTSPRDRTTNYGYTF
. | TRBJ2-7 | 15 | TRBV3-1/TRBV3-2 | . | TGTGCCAGCAGCCCCTGGAGAGGAGCCTCCTACGAGCAGTACTTC | CASSPWRGASYEQYF
. | TRBJ1-3 | 14 | TRBV14 | . | TGTGCCAGCAGCCAACGGGGCTCTGGAAACACCATATATTTT | CASSQRGSGNTIYF
. | TRBJ1-1 | 14 | TRBV6-1 | . | TGTGCCAGCAGTGAACTCCAGGGAGGAGAAAAGGCTTTCTTT | CASSELQGGEKAFF
. | TRBJ1-2 | 14 | TRBV6-5 | . | TGTGCCAGCAAGACAGACATAGCTGACTATGGCTACACCTTC | CASKTDIADYGYTF
. | TRBJ2-5 | 18 | TRBV3-1/TRBV3-2 | . | TGTGCCAGCAGCCAAGAAACCCTGCCGGGAGCCCGGGGGGAGACCCAGTACTTC | CASSQETLPGARGETQYF
. | TRBJ1-2 | 14 | TRBV7-9 | TRBD1 | TGTGCCAGCAGCCTGGACAGGGGGCAGTATGGCTACACCTTC | CASSLDRGQYGYTF
. | TRBJ2-2 | 14 | TRBV5-1 | . | TGCGCCAGCAACAAGGACTATTCCACCGGGGAGCTGTTTTTT | CASNKDYSTGELFF
once | TRBJ1-5 | 14 | TRBV5-8 | . | TGTGCCAGCAGCTTGGCCGGCGGAGATCAGCCCCAGCATTTT | CASSLAGGDQPQHF
. | TRBJ2-3 | 15 | TRBV2 | TRBD2 | TGTGCCAGCACCGATTGGGGACTAGCAGGGGATACGCAGTATTTT | CASTDWGLAGDTQYF
. | TRBJ1-2 | 12 | TRBV10-3 | . | TGTGCCATCTCAGGGGCGCGGTATGGCTACACCTTC | CAISGARYGYTF
many | TRBJ1-2 | 13 | TRBV5-1 | . | TGCGCCAGCAGCTTGACAGAAGAAGGTGGCTACACCTTC | CASSLTEEGGYTF
. | TRBJ2-1 | 17 | TRBV6-2/TRBV6-3 | TRBD1 | TGTGCCAGCAGTTACGGTACGGGGACAGGAGCCTACAATGAGCAGTTCTTC | CASSYGTGTGAYNEQFF
. | TRBJ1-1 | 14 | TRBV6-5 | TRBD1 | TGTGCCAGCAGGAACAGGGGTAGAGTAACTGAAGCTTTCTTT | CASRNRGRVTEAFF
. | TRBJ2-1 | 14 | TRBV10-3 | . | TGTGCCATCAGTGAGTCAGGTGAGGGAGTCGAGCAGTTCTTC | CAISESGEGVEQFF
. | TRBJ2-3 | 15 | TRBV7-2 | TRBD2 | TGTGCCAGCAGCTTAGGTACGGGGGGGCCGGATACGCAGTATTTT | CASSLGTGGPDTQYF
. | TRBJ2-2 | 19 | TRBV23-1 | TRBD2 | TGCGCCAGCAGTCAATGGATCCCTAGCGGGATTGGGGATCCCGGGGAGCTGTTTTTT | CASSQWIPSGIGDPGELFF
. | TRBJ2-1 | 15 | TRBV11-2 | TRBD2 | TGTGCCAGCAGCCACATAGCGGGGTCCTACAATGAGCAGTTCTTC | CASSHIAGSYNEQFF
. | TRBJ1-1 | 17 | TRBV7-9 | . | TGTGCCAGCAGCTTAGCGACGGGCCCCAGAAGGGGGACTGAAGCTTTCTTT | CASSLATGPRRGTEAFF
. | TRBJ2-1 | 15 | TRBV5-1 | . | TGCGCCAGCAGCTTGGTAGGGGGGGCATCGAATGAGCAGTTCTTC | CASSLVGGASNEQFF
. | TRBJ2-5 | 18 | TRBV3-1/TRBV3-2 | TRBD2 | TGTGCCAGCAGCCCCACCACGGGACTAGCGTCCTCGAGAGAGACCCAGTACTTC | CASSPTTGLASSRETQYF
. | TRBJ2-1 | 13 | TRBV6-5 | . | TGTGCCAGCAGCCGGGGCTCCTACAATGAGCAGTTCTTC | CASSRGSYNEQFF
. | TRBJ2-7 | 16 | TRBV5-1 | TRBD1 | TGCGCCAGCAGCCCCGGGACAGGGGAGCTCTCCTACGAGCAGTACTTC | CASSPGTGELSYEQYF
. | TRBJ2-7 | 15 | TRBV2 | . | TGTGCCAGCATCTTTCCGGGACACGATCGCTACGAGCAGTACTTC | CASIFPGHDRYEQYF
. | TRBJ2-2 | 15 | TRBV7-2 | . | TGTGCCAGCAGCCCCCTCGCACAGGGCAGCGGGGAGCTGTTTTTT | CASSPLAQGSGELFF
. | TRBJ1-1 | 14 | TRBV19 | . | TGTGCCAGTGAACCAGGGCGGAGGGACACTGAAGCTTTCTTT | CASEPGRRDTEAFF
. | TRBJ2-5 | 15 | TRBV7-2 | TRBD2 | TGTGCCAGCAGCTCCTTAGCGGGGGGGCGAGAGACCCAGTACTTC | CASSSLAGGRETQYF
few | TRBJ2-7 | 16 | TRBV3-1/TRBV3-2 | TRBD2 | TGTGCCAGCAGCCAAGGGACTAGCGGATTCTTCTACGAGCAGTACTTC | CASSQGTSGFFYEQYF
. | TRBJ1-3 | 14 | TRBV30 | . | TGTGCCTGGAGTCAAGGGGGTACTGGAAACACCATATATTTT | CAWSQGGTGNTIYF
. | TRBJ1-1 | 14 | TRBV5-1 | . | TGCGCCAGCAGCCCCACAGGGATGAACACTGAAGCTTTCTTT | CASSPTGMNTEAFF
once | TRBJ2-1 | 13 | TRBV29-1 | . | TGCAGCGTTGCCGGGGGGCAGTACAATGAGCAGTTCTTC | CSVAGGQYNEQFF
. | TRBJ2-3 | 14 | TRBV30 | TRBD2 | TGTGCCTGGAGCGGCGGACTAGCGGAAGATACGCAGTATTTT | CAWSGGLAEDTQYF
. | TRBJ1-3 | 14 | TRBV5-1 | . | TGCGCCAGCAGCTTCGGGGGTCCCGGAAACACCATATATTTT | CASSFGGPGNTIYF
. | TRBJ1-5 | 14 | TRBV30 | TRBD1 | TGTGCCTGGAGTGTGGACAGGGCTAATCAGCCCCAGCATTTT | CAWSVDRANQPQHF
. | TRBJ2-7 | 16 | TRBV4-1 | TRBD1 | TGCGCCAGCAGCCAAGGACGGACAGGGACGTACTACGAGCAGTACTTC | CASSQGRTGTYYEQYF